Each of the 8 T cell receptor beta chains below was sequenced from the same sample in a study of T-cell reconstitution after alpha-beta-depleted transplantation in children (dated by TCRdb to 2016 to 2018). The protocol used for the library was PCR. Sequencing instrument: Illumina HiSeq 2500. To normalize quantification of the TCRbeta repertoire, the TCR libraries were built with molecular barcoding that relied on unique molecular identifiers. TCRdb itself trimmed the public reads at Q25 with fastp, ran MiXCR and retained productive beta chains. All rows with the same CDR3 protein become a single entry with the most common DNA and genes. The sample data list about 830,000 distinct CDR3 sequences, and around 17% of these were observed just once. The ten largest clonotypes hold under 6% of the sample. This specimen's treatment or condition label, interpreted: allogeneic hematopoietic cell transplantation with graft depleted of TCRalphabeta T cells and CD19 B cells.

Sequenced material: PBMCs, mostly from graft donor cells, taken 360 days after TCRalphabeta/CD19-depleted stem cell transplant. The receptors derive from a male patient under 18 who had a stem cell transplant for acute lymphoblastic leukemia, so the T cells may come from the graft donor.

The chain uses TRBV14 and TRBJ2-1, with TRBD2 as a possible D gene (6 bases). CDR1 and CDR2 from the germline V gene are SGHDN and FVKESK. Trimming shortened V by 1 base and J by 5 bases, and 15 bases separated the two germline ends. The CDR3 has 16 residues. This CDR3 reads CASSQARRALHNEQFF. The CDR3, as DNA: TGTGCCAGCAGCCAAGCCCGGAGGGCTCTTCACAATGAGCAGTTCTTC.

The rearrangement links TRBV4-3 to TRBJ2-1; D is perhaps TRBD2 (5 bases). V lost 0 bases, J lost 5 bases, and 11 bases lay in between. Germline CDR1 and CDR2: LGHNA and YSLEER. The CDR3 loop spans 15 amino acids. CDR3 region: CASSQDGWENNEQFF. The CDR3 DNA reads as TGCGCCAGCAGCCAAGATGGGTGGGAGAACAATGAGCAGTTCTTC.

This clonotype was seen repeatedly, ten times or more. The chain joins TRBV20-1 to TRBJ2-1; D assignment may be TRBD1 or TRBD2 (5 bases each). Looked up from germline, CDR1 is DFQATT and CDR2 is SNEGSKA (reference sequence). The CDR3 contains 15 residues. The V gene lost 0 bases and the J gene lost 5 bases, with 14 bases spanning the gap. The CDR3 here is CSARDGGRPNNEQFF. DNA for the CDR3: TGCAGTGCTAGAGATGGGGGTCGGCCAAACAATGAGCAGTTCTTC.

This clonotype has just a few counts. J is TRBJ2-7 and V is TRBV7-9; D assignment may be TRBD1 or TRBD2 (5 bases each). Germline V gives CDR1 SEHNR, CDR2 FQNEAQ (reference sequence). The CDR3 is 15 residues long. Trimming stripped 2 bases from V and 4 bases from J, with 15 bases between. The CDR3 DNA is TGTGCCAGCAGCTTAATACGGGGCCTACCTTACGAGCAGTACTTC. As protein: CASSLIRGLPYEQYF.

The chain couples TRBV29-1 to TRBJ2-1; D remains unclear. Per germline, CDR1 SQVTM and CDR2 ANQGSEA. This CDR3 has 13 amino acids. V was trimmed by 7 bases and J by 5 bases, leaving 15 bases between them. CDR3 sequence: CSALTLQDNEQFF. As DNA, the CDR3 is TGCAGCGCCTTGACCCTCCAGGACAATGAGCAGTTCTTC.

This clonotype was seen a few times. A clone one base away is much larger, so this may be a read error. The chain carries TRBV12-3 or TRBV12-4 and TRBJ2-5; 7 positions match TRBD2. The CDR3 length is 13 residues. J gave up 7 bases and V 2 bases, and 4 bases lay outside the gene matches. The CDR3 here is CASSLRGRGTQYF. The DNA for the CDR3 is TGTGCCAGCAGTTTACGGGGGAGGGGGACCCAGTACTTC.

The rearrangement joins TRBV29-1 to TRBJ1-4, with 8 bases identical to TRBD1. The V segment lost 4 bases and the J segment 6 bases; nucleotides outside the gene matches: 10. Germline V lookup: CDR1 SQVTM, CDR2 ANQGSEA. The CDR3 runs 15 residues. This CDR3 is CSVVAGTGRHEKLFF. The DNA of the CDR3 is TGCAGCGTTGTTGCAGGGACAGGCCGGCATGAAAAACTGTTTTTT.

This clonotype was counted a few times. This rearrangement joins TRBV7-2 to TRBJ2-7, with 7 positions matching TRBD2. With V trimmed by 4 bases and J by 2 bases, 14 bases remained unmatched. Looked up from germline, CDR1 is SGHTA and CDR2 is FQGNSA. CDR3 size: 17 residues. CDR3 nucleotides: TGTGCCAGCAGCTCCACCGCGGGGGACGCCGGAGCCTACGAGCAGTACTTC. It specifies CASSSTAGDAGAYEQYF. Using reference TRBV7-2 and TRBJ2-7 for the parts outside the CDR3, the full variable domain is GAGVSQSPSNKVTEKGKDVELRCDPISGHTALYWYRQSLGQGLEFLIYFQGNSAPDKSGLPSDRFSAERTGGSVSTLTIQRTQQEDSAVYLCASSSTAGDAGAYEQYFGPGTRLTVT.